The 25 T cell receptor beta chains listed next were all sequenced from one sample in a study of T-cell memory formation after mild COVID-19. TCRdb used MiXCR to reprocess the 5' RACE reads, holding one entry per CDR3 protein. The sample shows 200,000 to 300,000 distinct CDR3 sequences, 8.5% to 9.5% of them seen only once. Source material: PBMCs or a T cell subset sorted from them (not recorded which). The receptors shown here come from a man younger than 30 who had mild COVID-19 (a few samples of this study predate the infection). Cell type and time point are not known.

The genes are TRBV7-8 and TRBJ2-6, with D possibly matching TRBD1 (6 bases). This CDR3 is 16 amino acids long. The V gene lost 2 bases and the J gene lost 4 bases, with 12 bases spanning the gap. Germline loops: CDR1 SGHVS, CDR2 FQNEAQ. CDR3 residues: CASSLLTGLGANVLTF. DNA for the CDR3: TGTGCCAGCAGCTTATTGACAGGCCTGGGGGCCAACGTCCTGACTTTC.

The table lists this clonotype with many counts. The DNA of the CDR3 is TGTGCCAGCAGCCTCGCCCACAATGAGCAGTTCTTC. Its translation is CASSLAHNEQFF. This chain connects TRBV12-3 or TRBV12-4 to TRBJ2-1; D ambiguous. CDR3 length: 12 amino acids. V was clipped by 6 bases and J by 5 bases, with 8 bases between them.

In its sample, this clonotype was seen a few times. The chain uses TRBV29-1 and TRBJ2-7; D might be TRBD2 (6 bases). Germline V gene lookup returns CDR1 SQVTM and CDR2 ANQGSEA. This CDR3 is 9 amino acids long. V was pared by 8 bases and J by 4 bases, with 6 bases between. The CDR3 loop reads CSRGYEQYF. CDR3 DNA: TGCAGCCGGGGGTACGAGCAGTACTTC.

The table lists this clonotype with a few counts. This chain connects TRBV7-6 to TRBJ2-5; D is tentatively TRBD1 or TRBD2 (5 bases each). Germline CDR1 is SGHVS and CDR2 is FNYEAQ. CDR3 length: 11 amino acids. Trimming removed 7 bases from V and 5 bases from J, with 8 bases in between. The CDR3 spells CASTEGETQYF. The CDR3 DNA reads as TGTGCCAGCACAGAGGGGGAGACCCAGTACTTC.

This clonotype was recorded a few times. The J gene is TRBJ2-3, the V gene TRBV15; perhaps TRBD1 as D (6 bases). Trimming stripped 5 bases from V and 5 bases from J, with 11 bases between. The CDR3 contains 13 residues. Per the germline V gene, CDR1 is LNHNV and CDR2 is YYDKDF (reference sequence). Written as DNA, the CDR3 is TGTGCCACCAGCGGCAGGGGCGGAGATACGCAGTATTTT. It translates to CATSGRGGDTQYF.

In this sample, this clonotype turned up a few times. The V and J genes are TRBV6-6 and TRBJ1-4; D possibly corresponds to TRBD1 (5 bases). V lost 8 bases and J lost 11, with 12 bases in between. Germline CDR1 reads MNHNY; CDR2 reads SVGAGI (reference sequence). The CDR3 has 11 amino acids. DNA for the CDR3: TGTGCCAGCGGGGAACAGGTGAAACTGTTTTTT. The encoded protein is CASGEQVKLFF.

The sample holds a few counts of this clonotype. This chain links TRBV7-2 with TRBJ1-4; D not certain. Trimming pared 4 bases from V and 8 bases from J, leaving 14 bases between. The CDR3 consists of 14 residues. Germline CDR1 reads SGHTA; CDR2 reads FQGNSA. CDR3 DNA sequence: TGTGCCAGCAGCTCCGGGGTGGGAGGCGAAAAACTGTTTTTT. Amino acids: CASSSGVGGEKLFF.

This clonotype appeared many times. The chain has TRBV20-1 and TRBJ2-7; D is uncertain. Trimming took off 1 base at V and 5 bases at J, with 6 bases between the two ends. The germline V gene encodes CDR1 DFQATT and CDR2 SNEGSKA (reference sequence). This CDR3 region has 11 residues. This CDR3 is CSARAHHEQYV. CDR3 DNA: TGCAGTGCTAGAGCCCACCACGAGCAGTACGTC.

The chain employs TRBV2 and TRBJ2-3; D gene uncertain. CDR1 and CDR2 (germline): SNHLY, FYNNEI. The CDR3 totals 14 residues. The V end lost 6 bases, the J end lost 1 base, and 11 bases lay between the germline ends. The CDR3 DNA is TGTGCCAGCAGGAAGGCGCCAGGCACAGATACGCAGTATTTT. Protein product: CASRKAPGTDTQYF.

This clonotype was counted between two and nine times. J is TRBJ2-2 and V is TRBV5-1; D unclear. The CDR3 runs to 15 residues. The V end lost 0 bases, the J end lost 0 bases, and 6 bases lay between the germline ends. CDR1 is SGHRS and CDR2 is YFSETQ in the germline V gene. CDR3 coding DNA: TGCGCCAGCAGCTTGGCGGATTCGAACACCGGGGAGCTGTTTTTT. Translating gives CASSLADSNTGELFF.

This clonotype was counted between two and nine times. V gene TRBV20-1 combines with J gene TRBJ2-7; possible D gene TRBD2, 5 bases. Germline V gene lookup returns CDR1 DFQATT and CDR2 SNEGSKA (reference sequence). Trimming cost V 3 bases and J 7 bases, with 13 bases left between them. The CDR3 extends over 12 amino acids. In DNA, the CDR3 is TGCAGTGCTAGGGGAGTTAAGGGTGAGCAGTACGTC. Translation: CSARGVKGEQYV.

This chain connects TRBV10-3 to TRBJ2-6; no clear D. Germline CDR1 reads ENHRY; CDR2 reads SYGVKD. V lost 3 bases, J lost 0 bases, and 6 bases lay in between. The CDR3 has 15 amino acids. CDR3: CAISDVASGANVLTF. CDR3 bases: TGTGCCATCAGTGATGTGGCCTCTGGGGCCAACGTCCTGACTTTC.

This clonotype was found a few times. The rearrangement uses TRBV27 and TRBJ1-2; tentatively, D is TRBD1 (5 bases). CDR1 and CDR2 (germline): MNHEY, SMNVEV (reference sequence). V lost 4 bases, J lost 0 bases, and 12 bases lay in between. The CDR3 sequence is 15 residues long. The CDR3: CASSSIQGPNYGYTF. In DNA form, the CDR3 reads TGTGCCAGCAGTTCAATTCAGGGTCCTAACTATGGCTACACCTTC.

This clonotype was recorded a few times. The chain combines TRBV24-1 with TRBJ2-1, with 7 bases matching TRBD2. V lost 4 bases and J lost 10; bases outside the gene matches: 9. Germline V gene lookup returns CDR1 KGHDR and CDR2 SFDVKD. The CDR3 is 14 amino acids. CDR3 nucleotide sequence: TGTGCCACCAGTGAGAGCGGGGCGCGAGAAGAGCAGTTCTTC. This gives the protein CATSESGAREEQFF.

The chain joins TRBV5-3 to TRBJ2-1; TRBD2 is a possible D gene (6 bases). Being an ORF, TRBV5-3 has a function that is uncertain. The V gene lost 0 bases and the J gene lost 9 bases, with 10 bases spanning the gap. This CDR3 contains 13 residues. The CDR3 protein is CARSLETRGEQFF. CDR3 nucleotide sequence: TGTGCCAGAAGCTTGGAGACTAGGGGTGAGCAGTTCTTC.

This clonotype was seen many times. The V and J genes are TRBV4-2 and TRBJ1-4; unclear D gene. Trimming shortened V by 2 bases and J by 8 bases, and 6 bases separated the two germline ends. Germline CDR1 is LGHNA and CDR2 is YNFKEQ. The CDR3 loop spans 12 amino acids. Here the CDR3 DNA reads TGTGCCAGCAGCCAAAACACGGAAAAACTGTTTTTT. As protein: CASSQNTEKLFF.

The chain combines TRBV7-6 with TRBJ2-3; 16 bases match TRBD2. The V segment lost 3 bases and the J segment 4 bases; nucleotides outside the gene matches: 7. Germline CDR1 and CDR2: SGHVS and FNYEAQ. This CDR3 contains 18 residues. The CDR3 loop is CASSLGLAGGQGADTQYF. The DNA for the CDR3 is TGTGCCAGCAGCTTGGGACTAGCGGGGGGGCAAGGTGCAGATACGCAGTATTTT.

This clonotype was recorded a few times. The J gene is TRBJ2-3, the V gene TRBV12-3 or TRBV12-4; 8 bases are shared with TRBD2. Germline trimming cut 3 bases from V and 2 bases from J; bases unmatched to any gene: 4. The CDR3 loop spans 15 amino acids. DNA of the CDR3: TGTGCCAGCAGTTTGGGAGCGGGAGTCACAGATACGCAGTATTTT. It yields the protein CASSLGAGVTDTQYF.

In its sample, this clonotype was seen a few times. This CDR3 reads CASSPTFWGTDTQYF. CDR3 sequence (DNA): TGTGCCAGCAGCCCCACATTCTGGGGAACGGATACGCAGTATTTT. This chain links TRBV11-2 with TRBJ2-3; D is undetermined. Germline CDR1 reads SGHAT; CDR2 reads FQNNGV. V lost 5 bases and J 6 bases, leaving 18 bases between the germline ends. The CDR3 is 15 residues long.

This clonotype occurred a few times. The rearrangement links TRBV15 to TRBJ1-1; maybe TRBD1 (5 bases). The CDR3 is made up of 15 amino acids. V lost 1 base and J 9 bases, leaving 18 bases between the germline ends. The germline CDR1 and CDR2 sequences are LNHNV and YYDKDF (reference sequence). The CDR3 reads CATSRGVPGRTQAFF. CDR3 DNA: TGTGCCACCAGCAGAGGAGTCCCGGGACGGACTCAAGCTTTCTTT.

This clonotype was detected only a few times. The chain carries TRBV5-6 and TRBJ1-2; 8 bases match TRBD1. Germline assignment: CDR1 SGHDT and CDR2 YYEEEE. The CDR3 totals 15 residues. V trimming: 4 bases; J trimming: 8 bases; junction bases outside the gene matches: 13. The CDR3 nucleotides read TGTGCCAGCAGCCCTCGGGACAGGCCGCTTAAAGGCTACACCTTC. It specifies CASSPRDRPLKGYTF.

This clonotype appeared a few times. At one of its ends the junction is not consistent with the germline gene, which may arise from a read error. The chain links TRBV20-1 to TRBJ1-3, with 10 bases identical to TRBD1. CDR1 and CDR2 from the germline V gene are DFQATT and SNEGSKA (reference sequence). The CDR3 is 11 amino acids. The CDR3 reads CSARQSTGGAF. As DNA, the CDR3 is TGCAGTGCCAGACAGTCGACAGGGGGCGCCTTT.

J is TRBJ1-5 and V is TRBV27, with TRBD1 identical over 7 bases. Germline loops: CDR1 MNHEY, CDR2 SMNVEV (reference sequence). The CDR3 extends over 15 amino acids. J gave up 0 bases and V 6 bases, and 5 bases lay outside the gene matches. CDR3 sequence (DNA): TGTGCCAGCAGCTGGGGACAGTCTAGCAATCAGCCCCAGCATTTT. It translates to CASSWGQSSNQPQHF.

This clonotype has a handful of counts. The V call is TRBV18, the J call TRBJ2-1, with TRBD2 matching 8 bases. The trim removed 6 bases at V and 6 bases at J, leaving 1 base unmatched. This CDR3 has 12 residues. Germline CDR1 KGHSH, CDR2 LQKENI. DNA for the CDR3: TGTGCCAGCTCCGGGACTAGCAATGAGCAGTTCTTC. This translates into CASSGTSNEQFF.

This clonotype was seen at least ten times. In DNA, the CDR3 is TGTGCCAGCAGCTTAGCCAAACGAGAGACCCAGTACTTC. It codes for CASSLAKRETQYF. This chain connects TRBV7-2 to TRBJ2-5; D is uncertain. Deletions cut 0 bases from V and 4 bases from J, with 6 bases between. This CDR3 comprises 13 residues. From germline, CDR1 is SGHTA and CDR2 FQGNSA. The full variable domain, its missing parts supplied by reference TRBV7-2 and TRBJ2-5, is GAGVSQSPSNKVTEKGKDVELRCDPISGHTALYWYRQSLGQGLEFLIYFQGNSAPDKSGLPSDRFSAERTGGSVSTLTIQRTQQEDSAVYLCASSLAKRETQYFGPGTRLLVL.